A few counts support the clone carrying this T cell receptor (beta chain). The antigen remains undetermined. Germline V gene lookup returns CDR1 KGHSH and CDR2 LQKENI. V was trimmed by 6 bases and J by 9 bases, leaving 27 bases between them. The CDR3 is 17 residues long. The sample is drawn from a study of human versus mouse CDR3 diversity and MHC coevolution. Sequencing used immunoSEQ multiplex PCR; TCRdb keeps in-frame clones, though not all of them. The table includes 45,000 to 75,000 clones, around 94% detected once. Study-level findings and limits: Mice had fewer CDR3 deletions and insertions than humans on average. Most of the three human donors had the lowest clonal inequality. Approximately 1.7 million TCR beta clonotypes were estimated for humans, the largest repertoire.

This sequence was found in a person aged 55 to 75 in good health. The V and J genes are TRBV18 and TRBJ1-3, with D possibly matching TRBD1 (6 bases). Sequenced material: naive CD4+ T cells from blood. The sample's subset: CD45RO-negative CD62L-positive naive CD4 T cells. CDR3 region: CASSPIPTGDPWGTIYF. In DNA form, the CDR3 reads TGTGCCAGCTCGCCGATACCGACAGGAGACCCTTGGGGCACCATATATTTT.